What follows are 18 T cell receptor beta chains derived from one specimen sequenced in a study of neurological immune-mediated disorders. MiXCR, applied by TCRdb to the 5' RACE reads, yields one record per CDR3 protein. The table includes tens of thousands of distinct CDR3 sequences, roughly 10% detected once. Stated time point: longitudinal time-point 1 (baseline). Sequenced input: PBMCs. The receptor source for this set is a man aged 25 to 40 in good health.

This clonotype was picked up many times. The chain joins TRBV12-3 or TRBV12-4 to TRBJ2-5, with a tentative D call TRBD2 (5 bases). Trimming stripped 6 bases from V and 5 bases from J, with 7 bases between. The CDR3 spans 11 residues. The CDR3 loop reads CASSPGETQYF. The CDR3 DNA reads TGTGCCAGCAGCCCGGGGGAGACCCAGTACTTC.

The gene calls are TRBV7-7 and TRBJ2-1; no definite D call. V lost 1 base to trimming and J lost 10 bases, with 11 bases between them. The CDR3 has 13 residues. CDR1 SSHAT and CDR2 FNYEAQ come from the germline V gene (reference sequence). CDR3 in amino acids: CASSLGVDQEQFF. In nucleotides, the CDR3 is TGTGCCAGCAGCTTAGGGGTGGACCAAGAGCAGTTCTTC.

This clonotype was recorded many times. The rearrangement joins TRBV11-2 to TRBJ2-7, with D possibly matching TRBD2 (6 bases). Germline V lookup: CDR1 SGHAT, CDR2 FQNNGV. Trimming removed 5 bases at V and 3 bases at J, with 8 bases between. The CDR3 loop spans 12 amino acids. The CDR3 DNA sequence: TGTGCCAGCAGCGGGGGAGGCTACGAGCAGTACTTC. This sequence encodes CASSGGGYEQYF.

This clonotype rates as medium-sized (0.01 to 0.1%). The V call is TRBV7-8, the J call TRBJ2-1; 10 bases line up with TRBD2. Trimming took 0 bases from V and 12 from J; bases not matched to a gene: 8. Germline V lookup: CDR1 SGHVS, CDR2 FQNEAQ. The CDR3 is 15 amino acids. CDR3 residues: CASSLAPSGGPWQFF. The CDR3 region has the DNA TGTGCCAGCAGCTTAGCACCTAGCGGGGGACCCTGGCAGTTCTTC.

The sample holds many counts of this clonotype. The J gene is TRBJ2-1, the V gene TRBV11-2, with 10 nucleotides matching TRBD2. The V and J ends lost 5 bases and 4 bases, in that order; junction bases with no gene match: 8. Germline V lookup: CDR1 SGHAT, CDR2 FQNNGV. This CDR3 has 16 amino acids. The CDR3, as DNA: TGTGCCAGCAGCGTTACCGGGACTAGCGAGTACAATGAGCAGTTCTTC. Translated, it gives CASSVTGTSEYNEQFF.

As to this clonotype: Here the CDR3 omits its conserved ending phenylalanine or tryptophan, so a read error is the likely source. The CDR3 here is CASIPGTSSEQYL. CDR3 DNA sequence: TGTGCCAGCATCCCCGGGACTAGCTCCGAGCAGTACCTC. This chain links TRBV3-1 with TRBJ2-7; 9 bases fit TRBD2. The germline gives CDR1 LGHDT, CDR2 YNNKEL (reference sequence). Germline trimming cut 7 bases from V and 6 bases from J; bases unmatched to any gene: 7. The CDR3 has 13 amino acids.

This clonotype came up many times. The V and J genes are TRBV5-5 and TRBJ2-1; maybe TRBD2 (5 bases). The length of the CDR3 is 15 residues. In germline, CDR1 is SGHKS, CDR2 YYEKEE (reference sequence). The V end was cut by 0 bases, the J end by 6 bases, with 13 bases between. The DNA of the CDR3 is TGTGCCAGCAGCTTGGGGACTGGTACCCTCAATGAGCAGTTCTTC. Translated: CASSLGTGTLNEQFF. The full variable domain, with the rest looked up from reference TRBV5-5 and TRBJ2-1, is DAGVTQSPTHLIKTRGQQVTLRCSPISGHKSVSWYQQVLGQGPQFIFQYYEKEERGRGNFPDRFSARQFPNYSSELNVNALLLGDSALYLCASSLGTGTLNEQFFGPGTRLTVL.

For this clonotype: The missing conserved phenylalanine or tryptophan at the end of this CDR3 makes a read error likely. Here the CDR3 DNA reads TGCAGCGCTTGGCAAACCTCCTACAATGAGCAGTTCTTA. Residues: CSAWQTSYNEQFL. This sequence joins TRBV29-1 and TRBJ2-1; D is uncertain. Trimming cost V 7 bases and J 0 bases, with 10 bases left between them. CDR3 length: 13 amino acids. Per the germline V gene, CDR1 is SQVTM and CDR2 is ANQGSEA.

In its sample, this clonotype was seen many times. The chain combines TRBV7-3 with TRBJ2-7; D may be TRBD2 (5 bases). The V end was cut by 2 bases, the J end by 0 bases, with 11 bases between. This CDR3 has 15 residues. Germline V gene sequence: CDR1 SGHTA, CDR2 FQGTGA. Here the CDR3 reads CASSLFGESSYEQYF. For the CDR3, the DNA is TGTGCCAGCAGCTTATTCGGGGAGAGCTCCTACGAGCAGTACTTC.

This clonotype occurred many times. The rearrangement links TRBV28 to TRBJ1-4, with D possibly matching TRBD1 (5 bases). V shed 6 bases and J shed 3 bases, with 5 bases lying between them. Germline V gene data show CDR1 as MDHEN and CDR2 as SYDVKM. The CDR3 extends over 12 amino acids. CDR3 region: CASRQANEKLFF. The CDR3 region has the DNA TGTGCCAGCAGACAGGCTAATGAAAAACTGTTTTTT.

This clonotype was counted at least ten times. The chain joins TRBV12-3 or TRBV12-4 to TRBJ2-2; D is unclear. This CDR3 region has 13 residues. The germline V and J ends were trimmed by 2 bases and 6 bases, with 7 bases remaining between them. CDR3 nucleotides: TGTGCCAGCAGTTTATTCTCGCCCGGGGAGCTGTTTTTT. Its protein is CASSLFSPGELFF.

This clonotype was recorded at least ten times. The chain combines TRBV5-1 with TRBJ2-5; possible D gene TRBD2, 6 bases. This CDR3 comprises 13 residues. CDR1 is SGHRS, CDR2 YFSETQ, per germline. V lost 4 bases, J lost 4 bases, and 11 bases lay in between. The CDR3 nucleotides read TGCGCCAGCAGCACAGCGGGTGGAGAGACCCAGTACTTC. It translates to CASSTAGGETQYF.

This clonotype appeared many times. The J gene is TRBJ2-7, the V gene TRBV13; TRBD1 is a possible D gene (6 bases). The V end lost 3 bases, the J end lost 0 bases, and 12 bases lay between the germline ends. CDR1 is PRHDT and CDR2 is FYEKMQ in the germline V gene (reference sequence). This CDR3 has 15 residues. CDR3 residues: CASSFGTRSSYEQYF. CDR3 in DNA: TGTGCCAGCAGCTTTGGGACACGCAGCTCCTACGAGCAGTACTTC.

A word on this clonotype: A much larger clone differs from this one at a single base, so this may be a read error. V gene TRBV7-2 combines with J gene TRBJ2-7, with TRBD1 as a possible D gene (6 bases). CDR3 length: 14 amino acids. The germline gives CDR1 SGHTA, CDR2 FQGNSA. The CDR3 DNA sequence: TGTGCCAGCAGCTTCAGAGACAGGACCTACGAGCAGAACTTC. This codes for CASSFRDRTYEQNF.

This clonotype was seen at least ten times. The V and J genes are TRBV9 and TRBJ2-3; TRBD2 aligns across 7 bases. V lost 2 bases to trimming and J lost 3 bases; unmatched junction nucleotides: 12. There are 17 residues in the CDR3. CDR1 is SGDLS, CDR2 YYNGEE, per germline. In DNA, the CDR3 is TGTGCCAGCAGCGTTGTTGGACTAGGTTACAGTACAGATACGCAGTATTTT. Translated, it gives CASSVVGLGYSTDTQYF.

There are many counts of this clonotype. CDR3 bases: TGTGCCAGCCACCCCCCGGGACTCAGCACAGATACGCAGTATTTT. This translates into CASHPPGLSTDTQYF. The genes are TRBV2 and TRBJ2-3, with TRBD2 as a possible D gene (6 bases). This CDR3 is built from 15 residues. Germline-derived CDR1 and CDR2 are SNHLY and FYNNEI. Trimming cost V 8 bases and J 0 bases, with 15 bases left between them.

This clonotype was seen many times. The chain joins TRBV24-1 to TRBJ1-5; D not resolved. Germline V CDR1 and CDR2: KGHDR, SFDVKD. Trimming took 7 bases from V and 5 from J, leaving 2 bases between them. The CDR3 length is 10 residues. CDR3 nucleotides: TGTGCCACCAGGGATCAGCCCCAGCATTTT. This gives the protein CATRDQPQHF.

This clonotype has ten or more counts. The chain combines TRBV7-2 with TRBJ2-1; 8 bases match TRBD2. The CDR3 sequence is 15 residues long. The J segment lost 7 bases and the V segment lost 2 bases, leaving 7 bases of the junction unmatched. The V gene's germline CDR1 is SGHTA and CDR2 FQGNSA. CDR3 nucleotides: TGTGCCAGCAGCTTATATACGGGCGGGAGGAATGAGCAGTTCTTC. Protein product: CASSLYTGGRNEQFF.